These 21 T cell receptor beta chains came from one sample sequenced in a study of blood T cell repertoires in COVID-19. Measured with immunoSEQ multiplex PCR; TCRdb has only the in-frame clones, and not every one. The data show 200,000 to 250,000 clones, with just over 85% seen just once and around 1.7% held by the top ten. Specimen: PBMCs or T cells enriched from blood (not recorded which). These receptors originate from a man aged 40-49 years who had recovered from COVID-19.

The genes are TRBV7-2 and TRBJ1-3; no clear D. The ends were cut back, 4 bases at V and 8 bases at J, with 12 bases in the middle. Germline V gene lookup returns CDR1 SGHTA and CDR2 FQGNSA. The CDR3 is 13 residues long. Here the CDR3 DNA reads TGTGCCAGCAGCTCGACACCTACTTACACCATATATTTT. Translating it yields CASSSTPTYTIYF.

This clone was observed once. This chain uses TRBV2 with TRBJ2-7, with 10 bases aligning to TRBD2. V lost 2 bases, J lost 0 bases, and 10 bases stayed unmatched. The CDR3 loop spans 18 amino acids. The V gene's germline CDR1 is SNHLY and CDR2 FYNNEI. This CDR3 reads CASSERASGGRSSYEQYF. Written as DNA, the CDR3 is TGTGCCAGCAGTGAAAGGGCTAGCGGGGGTAGGAGCTCCTACGAGCAGTACTTC.

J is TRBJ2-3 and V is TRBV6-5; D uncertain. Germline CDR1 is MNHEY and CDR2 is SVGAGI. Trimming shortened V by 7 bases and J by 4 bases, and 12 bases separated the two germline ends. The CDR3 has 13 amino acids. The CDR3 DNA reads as TGTGCCAGCACCCGGTTTGGGCCAGATACGCAGTATTTT. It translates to CASTRFGPDTQYF.

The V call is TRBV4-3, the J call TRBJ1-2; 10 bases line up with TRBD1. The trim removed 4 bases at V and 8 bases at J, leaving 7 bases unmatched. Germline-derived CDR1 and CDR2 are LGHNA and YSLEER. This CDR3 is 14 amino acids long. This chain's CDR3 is CASSLLGTGDGYTF. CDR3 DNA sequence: TGCGCCAGCAGCCTCTTAGGGACAGGGGACGGCTACACCTTC.

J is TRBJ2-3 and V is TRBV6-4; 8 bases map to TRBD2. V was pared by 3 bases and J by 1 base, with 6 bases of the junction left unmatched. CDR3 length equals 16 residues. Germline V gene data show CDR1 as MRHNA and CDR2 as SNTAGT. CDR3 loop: CASSDFPAGGTDTQYF. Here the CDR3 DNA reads TGTGCCAGCAGTGATTTTCCAGCGGGAGGCACAGATACGCAGTATTTT.

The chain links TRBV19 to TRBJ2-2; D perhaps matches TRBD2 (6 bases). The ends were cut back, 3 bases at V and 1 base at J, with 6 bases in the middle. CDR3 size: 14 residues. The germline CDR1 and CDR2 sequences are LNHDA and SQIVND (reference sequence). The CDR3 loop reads CASSIGGNTGELFF. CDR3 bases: TGTGCCAGTAGTATCGGGGGGAACACCGGGGAGCTGTTTTTT.

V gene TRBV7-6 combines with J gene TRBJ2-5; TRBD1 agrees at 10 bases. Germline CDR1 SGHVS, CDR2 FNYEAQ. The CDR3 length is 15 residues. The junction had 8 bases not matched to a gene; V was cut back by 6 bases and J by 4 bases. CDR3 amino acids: CASSSLGQGSETQYF. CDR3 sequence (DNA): TGTGCCAGCAGTTCTTTGGGACAGGGGTCAGAGACCCAGTACTTC.

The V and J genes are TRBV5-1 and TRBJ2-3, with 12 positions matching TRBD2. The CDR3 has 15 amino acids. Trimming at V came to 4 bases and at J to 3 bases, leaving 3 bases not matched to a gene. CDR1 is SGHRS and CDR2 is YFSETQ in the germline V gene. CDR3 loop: CASSALAGGTDTQYF. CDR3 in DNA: TGCGCCAGCAGCGCACTAGCGGGAGGAACAGATACGCAGTATTTT.

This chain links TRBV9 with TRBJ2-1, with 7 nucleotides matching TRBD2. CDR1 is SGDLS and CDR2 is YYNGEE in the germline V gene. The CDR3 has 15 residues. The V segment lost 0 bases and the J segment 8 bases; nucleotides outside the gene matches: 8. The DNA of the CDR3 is TGTGCCAGCAGCGTAGCGGGGGGAAATGCGGATGAGCAGTTCTTC. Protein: CASSVAGGNADEQFF.

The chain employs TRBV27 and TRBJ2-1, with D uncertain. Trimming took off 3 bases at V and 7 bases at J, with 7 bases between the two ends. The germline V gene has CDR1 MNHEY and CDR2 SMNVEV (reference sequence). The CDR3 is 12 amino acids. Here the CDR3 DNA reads TGTGCCAGCAGTTTCGGAGTAAATGAGCAGTTCTTC. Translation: CASSFGVNEQFF.

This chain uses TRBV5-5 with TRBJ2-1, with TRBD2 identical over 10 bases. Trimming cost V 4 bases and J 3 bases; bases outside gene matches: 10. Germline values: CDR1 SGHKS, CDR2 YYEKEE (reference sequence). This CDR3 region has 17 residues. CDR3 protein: CASSHAPGTSDYNEQFF. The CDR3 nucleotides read TGTGCCAGCAGCCACGCCCCCGGGACTAGCGACTACAATGAGCAGTTCTTC.

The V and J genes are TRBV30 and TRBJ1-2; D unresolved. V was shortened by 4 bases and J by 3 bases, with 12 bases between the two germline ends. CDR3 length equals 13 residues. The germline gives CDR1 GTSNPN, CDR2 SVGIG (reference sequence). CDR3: CAWTQTRDYGYTF. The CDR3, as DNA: TGTGCCTGGACCCAGACCCGGGACTATGGCTACACCTTC.

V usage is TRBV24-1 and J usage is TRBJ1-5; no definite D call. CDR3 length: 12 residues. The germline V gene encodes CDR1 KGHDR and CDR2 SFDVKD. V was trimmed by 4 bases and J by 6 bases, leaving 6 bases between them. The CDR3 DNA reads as TGTGCCACCAGTGAAACCAGTCAGCCCCAGCATTTT. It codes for CATSETSQPQHF.

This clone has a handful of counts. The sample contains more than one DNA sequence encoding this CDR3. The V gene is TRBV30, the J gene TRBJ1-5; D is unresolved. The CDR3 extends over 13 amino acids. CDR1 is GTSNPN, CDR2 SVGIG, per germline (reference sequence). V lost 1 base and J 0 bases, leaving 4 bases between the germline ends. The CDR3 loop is CAWSAGSNQPQHF. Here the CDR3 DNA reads TGTGCCTGGAGTGCGGGTAGCAATCAGCCCCAGCATTTT. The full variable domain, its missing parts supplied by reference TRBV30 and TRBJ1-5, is SQTIHQWPATLVQPVGSPLSLECTVEGTSNPNLYWYRQAAGRGLQLLFYSVGIGQISSEVPQNLSASRPQDRQFILSSKKLLLSDSGFYLCAWSAGSNQPQHFGDGTRLSIL.

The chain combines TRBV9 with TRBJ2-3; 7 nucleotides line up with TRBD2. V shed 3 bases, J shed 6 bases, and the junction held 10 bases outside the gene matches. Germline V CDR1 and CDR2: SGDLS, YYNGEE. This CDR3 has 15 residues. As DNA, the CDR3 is TGTGCCAGCAGCGCTAGACTTCTCGGGGGGGATACGCAGTATTTT. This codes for CASSARLLGGDTQYF.

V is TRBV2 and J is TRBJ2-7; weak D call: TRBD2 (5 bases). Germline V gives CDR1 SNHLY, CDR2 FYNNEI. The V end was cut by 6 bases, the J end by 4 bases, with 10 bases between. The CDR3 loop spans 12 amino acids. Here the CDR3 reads CASSTTIYEQYF. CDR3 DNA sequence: TGTGCCAGCAGCACGACTATTTACGAGCAGTACTTC.

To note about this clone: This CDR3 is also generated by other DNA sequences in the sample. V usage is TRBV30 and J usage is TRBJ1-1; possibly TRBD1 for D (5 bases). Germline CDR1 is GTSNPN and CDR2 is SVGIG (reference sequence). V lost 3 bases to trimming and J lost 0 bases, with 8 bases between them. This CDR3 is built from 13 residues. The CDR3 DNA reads TGTGCCTGGAGCCGACAGTTGAACACTGAAGCTTTCTTT. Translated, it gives CAWSRQLNTEAFF.

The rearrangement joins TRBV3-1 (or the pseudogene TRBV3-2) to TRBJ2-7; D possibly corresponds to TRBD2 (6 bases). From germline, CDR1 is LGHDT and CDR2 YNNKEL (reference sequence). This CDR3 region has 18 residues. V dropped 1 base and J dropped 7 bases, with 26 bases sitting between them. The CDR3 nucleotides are TGTGCCAGCAGCCAAGGCGGGGTGAAGGGTTCCGGGGCCCAGGAGCAGTACTTC. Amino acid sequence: CASSQGGVKGSGAQEQYF.

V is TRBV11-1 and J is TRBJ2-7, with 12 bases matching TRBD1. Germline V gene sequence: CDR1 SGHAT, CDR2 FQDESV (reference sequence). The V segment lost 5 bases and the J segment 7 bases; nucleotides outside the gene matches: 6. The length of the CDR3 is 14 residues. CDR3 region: CASSPGQGAWEQYF. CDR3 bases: TGTGCCAGCAGCCCGGGACAGGGGGCGTGGGAGCAGTACTTC.

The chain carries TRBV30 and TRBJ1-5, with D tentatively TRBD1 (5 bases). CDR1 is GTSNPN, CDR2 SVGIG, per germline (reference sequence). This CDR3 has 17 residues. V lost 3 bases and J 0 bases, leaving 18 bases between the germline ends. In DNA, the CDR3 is TGTGCCTGGAGCCTCCCCTCCGGACATCTTAGCAATCAGCCCCAGCATTTT. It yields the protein CAWSLPSGHLSNQPQHF.

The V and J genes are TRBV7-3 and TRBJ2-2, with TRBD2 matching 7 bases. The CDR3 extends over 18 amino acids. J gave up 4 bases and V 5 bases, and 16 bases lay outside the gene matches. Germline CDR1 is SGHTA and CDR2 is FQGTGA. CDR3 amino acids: CASSTQTSRGLGTGELFF. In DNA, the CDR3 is TGTGCCAGCAGCACCCAGACTAGCCGCGGGTTGGGCACCGGGGAGCTGTTTTTT.